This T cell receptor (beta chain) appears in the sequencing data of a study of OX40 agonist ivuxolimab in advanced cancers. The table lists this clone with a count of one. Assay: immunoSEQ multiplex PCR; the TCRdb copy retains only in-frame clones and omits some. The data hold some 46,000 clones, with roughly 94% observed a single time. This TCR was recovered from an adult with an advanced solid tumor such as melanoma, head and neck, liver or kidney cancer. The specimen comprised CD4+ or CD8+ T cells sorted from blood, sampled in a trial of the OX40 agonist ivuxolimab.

In nucleotides, the CDR3 is TGTGCCAGCAGTACGACCGACTCCACCCTGTTTTTT. Its translation is CASSTTDSTLFF. This sequence joins TRBV6-1 and TRBJ1-4; the D is unclear. Trimming pared 5 bases from V and 14 bases from J, leaving 15 bases between. Germline CDR1 reads MNHNS; CDR2 reads SASEGT. The CDR3 has 12 residues.